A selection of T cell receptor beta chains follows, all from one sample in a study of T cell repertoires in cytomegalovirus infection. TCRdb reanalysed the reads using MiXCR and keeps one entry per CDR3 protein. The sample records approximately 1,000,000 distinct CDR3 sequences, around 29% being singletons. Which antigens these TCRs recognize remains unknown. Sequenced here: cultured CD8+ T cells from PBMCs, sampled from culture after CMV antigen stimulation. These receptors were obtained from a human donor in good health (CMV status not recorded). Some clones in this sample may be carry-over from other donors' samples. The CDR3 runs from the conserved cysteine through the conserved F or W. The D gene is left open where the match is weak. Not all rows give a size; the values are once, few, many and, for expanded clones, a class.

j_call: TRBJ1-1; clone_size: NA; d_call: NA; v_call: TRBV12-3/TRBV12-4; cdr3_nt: TGTGCCAGCAGTCTCGGGCGGCAGGTCGGTCGAGCTTTCTTT; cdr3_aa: CASSLGRQVGRAFF
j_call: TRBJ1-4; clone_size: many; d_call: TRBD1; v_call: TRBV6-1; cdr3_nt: TGTGCCAGCTGTACCCACTCGGGACAGCCGAATGAAAAACTGTTTTTT; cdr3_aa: CASCTHSGQPNEKLFF
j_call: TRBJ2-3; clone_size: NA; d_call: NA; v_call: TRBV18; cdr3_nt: TGTGCCAGCTCACCACCGGTCCGCAGAGATACGCAGTATTTT; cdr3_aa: CASSPPVRRDTQYF
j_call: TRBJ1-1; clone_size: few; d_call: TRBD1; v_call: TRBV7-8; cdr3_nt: TGTGCCAGCAGCGGAGGACAGGCATACACTGAAGCTTTCTTT; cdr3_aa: CASSGGQAYTEAFF
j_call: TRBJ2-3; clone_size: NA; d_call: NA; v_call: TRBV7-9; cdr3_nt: TGTGCCAGCAGCGCCCGACGGACCAACACAGATACGCAGTATTTT; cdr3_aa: CASSARRTNTDTQYF
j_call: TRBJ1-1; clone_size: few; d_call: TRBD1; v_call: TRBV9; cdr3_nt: TGTGCCAGCAGCTTTACAGCCGGGACAGGGTATGGCACTGAAGCTTTCTTT; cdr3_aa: CASSFTAGTGYGTEAFF
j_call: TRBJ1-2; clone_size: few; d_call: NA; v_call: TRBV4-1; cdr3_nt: TGCGCCAGCAGCCAAGTTCCCACCTATGGCTACACCTTC; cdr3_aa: CASSQVPTYGYTF
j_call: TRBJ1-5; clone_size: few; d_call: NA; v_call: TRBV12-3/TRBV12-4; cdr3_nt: TGTGCCAGCAGTTTAGCGGGGGGCGAGGAGGGCAATCAGCCCCAGCATTTT; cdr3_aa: CASSLAGGEEGNQPQHF
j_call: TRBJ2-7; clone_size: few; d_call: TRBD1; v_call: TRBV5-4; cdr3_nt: TGTGCCAGCAGCTGGACCGGGACAGGGGCCTACGAGCAGTACTTC; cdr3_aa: CASSWTGTGAYEQYF
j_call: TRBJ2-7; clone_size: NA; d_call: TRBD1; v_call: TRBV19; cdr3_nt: TGTGCCAGTAGTCCCCAACAGGGGATTCCCTACGAGCAGTACTTC; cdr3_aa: CASSPQQGIPYEQYF
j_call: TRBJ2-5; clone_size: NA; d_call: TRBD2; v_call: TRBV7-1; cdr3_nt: TGTGCCAGCAGCCCAGATTGGACTAGGGATGGAGAGACCCAGTACTTC; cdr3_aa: CASSPDWTRDGETQYF
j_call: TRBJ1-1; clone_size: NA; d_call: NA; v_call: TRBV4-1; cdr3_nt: TGCGCCAGCAGCCAAGATCGGTCAAAGAACACTGAAGCTTTCTTT; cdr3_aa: CASSQDRSKNTEAFF